The T cell receptor beta chain under discussion was sequenced for a study of T cell repertoires in cytomegalovirus infection. The length of the CDR3 is 15 residues. V shed 3 bases and J shed 1 base, with 10 bases lying between them. CDR1 MNHEY and CDR2 SMNVEV come from the germline V gene (reference sequence). TCRdb used MiXCR to reprocess the reads, holding one entry per CDR3 protein. The table records around 740,000 distinct CDR3 sequences, 35% to 40% of them present only once. The V gene is TRBV27, the J gene TRBJ1-5; D not resolved. The receptor was derived from a human donor in good health (CMV status not recorded). Some clones in this sample may be carry-over from other donors' samples. Sequenced: PBMCs. This CDR3 is CASSLRGTSNQPQHF. The CDR3 region has the DNA TGTGCCAGCAGTTTGCGGGGTACGAGCAATCAGCCCCAGCATTTT.